This entry lists 11 T cell receptor beta chains sequenced from one sample in a study of blood T cell repertoires in COVID-19. The protocol was immunoSEQ multiplex PCR, while the TCRdb copy is restricted to in-frame clones and leaves out a portion. In the table there are 150,000 to 200,000 clones, about four fifths of which are singletons. The sample comprised peripheral blood. The receptors shown here come from a woman aged 80 or older with COVID-19, enrolled during active disease.

The chain recombines TRBV28 with TRBJ2-2; 7 bases fit TRBD1. CDR3 length equals 16 residues. Trimming at V came to 4 bases and at J to 5 bases, leaving 10 bases not matched to a gene. Germline CDR1 reads MDHEN; CDR2 reads SYDVKM. The CDR3 sequence is CASSSPGTEGTGELFF. The CDR3 DNA sequence: TGTGCCAGCAGTTCCCCCGGGACAGAGGGGACCGGGGAGCTGTTTTTT.

This clone showed up just a few times. The CDR3 DNA reads TGCGCCAGCAGCACAGGACAGGGAGGGCCCTACAATGAGCAGTTCTTC. Residues: CASSTGQGGPYNEQFF. This rearrangement joins TRBV5-1 to TRBJ2-1; D is perhaps TRBD1 (8 bases). CDR3 length equals 16 residues. Germline V lookup: CDR1 SGHRS, CDR2 YFSETQ. Trimming left V 4 bases short and J 2 bases short, with 16 bases between.

The chain links TRBV6-4 to TRBJ1-6; possibly TRBD1 for D (5 bases). The germline V gene has CDR1 MRHNA and CDR2 SNTAGT. V was trimmed by 11 bases and J by 2 bases, leaving 22 bases between them. The CDR3 loop spans 17 amino acids. CDR3 sequence (DNA): TGTGCCCTCTCCCCCCTTGATCCAGGGACCTATAATTCACCCCTCCACTTT. This translates into CALSPLDPGTYNSPLHF.

The V gene is TRBV7-8, the J gene TRBJ2-3; 7 bases fit TRBD1. Germline V gene lookup returns CDR1 SGHVS and CDR2 FQNEAQ. The CDR3 spans 13 residues. The trim removed 8 bases at V and 2 bases at J, leaving 4 bases unmatched. Written as DNA, the CDR3 is TGTGCCAGCGCGAGGGGGCACACAGATACGCAGTATTTT. Its protein is CASARGHTDTQYF.

V usage is TRBV3-1 (or the pseudogene TRBV3-2) and J usage is TRBJ2-7, with 7 nucleotides matching TRBD2. The CDR3 is 14 residues long. Trimming at V came to 4 bases and at J to 3 bases, leaving 6 bases not matched to a gene. CDR1 is LGHDT and CDR2 is YNNKEL in the germline V gene (reference sequence). The CDR3 is CASSPSGDHYEQYF. CDR3 coding DNA: TGTGCCAGCAGCCCTAGCGGAGATCACTACGAGCAGTACTTC.

This clone appeared once. The chain combines TRBV28 with TRBJ1-3; D may be TRBD1 (6 bases). CDR3 length: 16 residues. V dropped 10 bases and J dropped 4 bases, with 23 bases sitting between them. Per the germline V gene, CDR1 is MDHEN and CDR2 is SYDVKM. CDR3 amino acids: CATGVRGGALGNTIYF. CDR3 coding DNA: TGTGCCACCGGGGTCCGGGGGGGGGCGTTAGGAAACACCATATATTTT.

This rearrangement joins TRBV5-1 to TRBJ2-3; 11 nucleotides match TRBD1. V lost 1 base and J lost 3; bases outside the gene matches: 4. The CDR3 contains 16 residues. Germline V gene sequence: CDR1 SGHRS, CDR2 YFSETQ. The CDR3 protein is CASSLLGTGGTDTQYF. CDR3 bases: TGCGCCAGCAGCTTGCTGGGGACAGGGGGGACAGATACGCAGTATTTT.

The chain combines TRBV7-9 with TRBJ2-5; D may be TRBD1 (5 bases). V lost 6 bases and J 5 bases, leaving 10 bases between the germline ends. CDR1 and CDR2 (germline): SEHNR, FQNEAQ (reference sequence). The CDR3 spans 12 residues. CDR3 nucleotide sequence: TGTGCCAGCAGGCGAGACAGTGAGACCCAGTACTTC. It is translated as CASRRDSETQYF.

The chain couples TRBV5-4 to TRBJ2-1, with 16 bases identical to TRBD2. With V trimmed by 3 bases and J by 0 bases, 3 bases remained unmatched. The CDR3 is 18 residues long. CDR1 and CDR2 (germline): SGHNT, YYREEE (reference sequence). CDR3 region: CASSSGLAGGSSYNEQFF. In nucleotides, the CDR3 is TGTGCCAGCAGCTCGGGACTAGCGGGAGGGAGCTCCTACAATGAGCAGTTCTTC.

The chain employs TRBV5-5 and TRBJ2-1; D not certain. The CDR3 covers 13 residues. The V end lost 3 bases, the J end lost 8 bases, and 12 bases lay between the germline ends. The germline gives CDR1 SGHKS, CDR2 YYEKEE (reference sequence). The DNA for the CDR3 is TGTGCCAGCAGCTCGGTGACCCGGGATGAGCAGTTCTTC. It yields the protein CASSSVTRDEQFF.

This clone appeared a single time. V gene TRBV3-1 (or the pseudogene TRBV3-2) combines with J gene TRBJ2-6; the D gene is possibly TRBD1 (6 bases). The ends were cut back, 8 bases at V and 2 bases at J, with 16 bases in the middle. The CDR3 is 16 residues long. From germline, CDR1 is LGHDT and CDR2 YNNKEL (reference sequence). The chain's CDR3 is CASRRTRGTGANVLTF. In DNA form, the CDR3 reads TGTGCCAGCCGAAGAACCAGGGGCACTGGGGCCAACGTCCTGACTTTC.